The 8 T cell receptor beta chains below were found in one sample sequenced in a study of beta chain features in type 1 diabetes. Sequenced material consisted of expressed TCRB transcripts (all of the isolated RNA was reverse transcribed). Assay: immunoSEQ multiplex PCR; the TCRdb copy retains only in-frame clones and omits some. In the table there are around 130,000 clones, approximately 9% of which are singletons. Study observations and caveats: For Type 1 diabetes patients, all four CD4+ subsets carried TCRB CDR3s that were moderately but significantly shorter.

These receptors' antigens are unknown. Sequenced material: central memory CD4+ T cells from blood. Every receptor here comes from a man younger than 45 with type 1 diabetes.

The chain is built from TRBV10-3 and TRBJ1-5; D might be TRBD1 (6 bases). This CDR3 contains 16 residues. Germline V CDR1 and CDR2: ENHRY, SYGVKD. Trimming removed 3 bases from V and 2 bases from J, with 14 bases in between. CDR3 protein: CAISDRPRGGNQPQHF. The CDR3 DNA sequence: TGTGCCATCAGTGATCGACCCAGGGGTGGCAATCAGCCCCAGCATTTT.

This clone has only a few counts. The chain employs TRBV18 and TRBJ1-2, with no clear D. The CDR3 length is 17 residues. Per the germline V gene, CDR1 is KGHSH and CDR2 is LQKENI. Between the trimmed V and J ends, which lost 2 bases and 4 bases, there was a span of 20 bases. CDR3 nucleotide sequence: TGTGCCAGCTCACCAAAATTACCGGACTCCGTTACCTATGGCTACACCTTC. Its protein is CASSPKLPDSVTYGYTF.

The DNA of the CDR3 is TGTGCCAGCAGTGGGAGGACTAGCGTCCCGTCCACAGATACGCAGTATTTT. As protein: CASSGRTSVPSTDTQYF. The chain is built from TRBV27 and TRBJ2-3, with 9 nucleotides matching TRBD2. This CDR3 has 17 residues. Germline V lookup: CDR1 MNHEY, CDR2 SMNVEV (reference sequence). The V and J ends lost 5 bases and 2 bases, in that order; junction bases with no gene match: 11.

This clone has just a few counts. The V gene is TRBV9, the J gene TRBJ2-1; D might be TRBD2 (7 bases). V dropped 4 bases and J dropped 5 bases, with 16 bases sitting between them. CDR3 length: 15 residues. Germline V gene data show CDR1 as SGDLS and CDR2 as YYNGEE. CDR3 region: CASSTRPGGHNEQFF. DNA of the CDR3: TGTGCCAGCAGCACTAGACCCGGGGGGCACAATGAGCAGTTCTTC.

This clone was seen more than once but under ten times. The V call is TRBV28, the J call TRBJ2-1; the D gene is possibly TRBD2 (7 bases). V shed 2 bases and J shed 5 bases, with 13 bases lying between them. This CDR3 has 15 residues. Germline values: CDR1 MDHEN, CDR2 SYDVKM. The CDR3 loop reads CASSLGGGRNNEQFF. The CDR3 DNA follows: TGTGCCAGCAGTTTAGGCGGGGGCAGAAACAATGAGCAGTTCTTC.

This clone appeared a few times. The CDR3 DNA follows: TGTGCCAGCAGCCCCAATGCGGGACGGGAGACCCAGTACTTC. Translating gives CASSPNAGRETQYF. The chain combines TRBV6-5 with TRBJ2-5, with D tentatively TRBD2 (6 bases). The length of the CDR3 is 14 residues. V was clipped by 6 bases and J by 5 bases, with 16 bases between them. Germline V gene data show CDR1 as MNHEY and CDR2 as SVGAGI.

The CDR3 bases are TGTGCCAGCAGCTTGGCCAGGGGGCCACCCCTCCACTTT. Residues: CASSLARGPPLHF. The chain links TRBV5-6 to TRBJ1-6; 8 positions agree with TRBD1. The germline V gene has CDR1 SGHDT and CDR2 YYEEEE. With 0 bases clipped from V and 11 bases from J, the junction kept 1 base outside the gene matches. The CDR3 is 13 residues long.

This clone was seen repeatedly, ten times or more. This chain connects TRBV25-1 to TRBJ1-1; 8 nucleotides agree with TRBD1. This CDR3 region has 16 residues. Germline V gene data show CDR1 as MGHDK and CDR2 as SYGVNS. V was pared by 5 bases and J by 7 bases, with 15 bases of the junction left unmatched. Written as DNA, the CDR3 is TGTGCCAGCAGTATTTCCGGGACAGGAGTAATTGGTGAAGCTTTCTTT. This gives the protein CASSISGTGVIGEAFF. Filled out from reference TRBV25-1 and TRBJ1-1, the complete variable domain reads EADIYQTPRYLVIGTGKKITLECSQTMGHDKMYWYQQDPGMELHLIHYSYGVNSTEKGDLSSESTVSRIRTEHFPLTLESARPSHTSQYLCASSISGTGVIGEAFFGQGTRLTVV.